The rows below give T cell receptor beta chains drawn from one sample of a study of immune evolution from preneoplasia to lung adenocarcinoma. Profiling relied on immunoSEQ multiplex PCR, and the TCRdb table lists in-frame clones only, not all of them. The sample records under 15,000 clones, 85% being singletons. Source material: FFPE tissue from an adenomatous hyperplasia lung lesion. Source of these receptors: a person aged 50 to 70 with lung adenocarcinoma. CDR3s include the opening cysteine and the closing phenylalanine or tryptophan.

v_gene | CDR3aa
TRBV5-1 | CASSLDIFVRARSGYTF
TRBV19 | CASSMTSNTQYF
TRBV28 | CASSQAWGGSLNEQFF
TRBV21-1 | CASSKGLGIHLGTSGKNGANVLTF
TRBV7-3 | CASSLGAGPSNEQFF
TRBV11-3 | CASSLAPGQVDEQYF
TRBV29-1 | CSVVGQAYNEQFF
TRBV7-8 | CASSLGAGETYEQYF
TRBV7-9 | CASAQGAGHGYTF
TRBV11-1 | CASSATGFEAFF
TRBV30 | CAWQKGLQRDTDTQYF
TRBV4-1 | CASSQSPSESTEAFF
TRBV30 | CAWSGGFNNQPQHF
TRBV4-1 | CASSQSPTSGPSYEQYF
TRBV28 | CASSPRGLGYIF
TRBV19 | CASSRRTGTTYEQYF
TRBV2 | CASSEGGQGQPQHF
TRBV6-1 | CATTRGDGYTIYF
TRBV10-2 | CASKEGIVDTQYF
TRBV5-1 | CASSPRSGTGELFF